The source of this T cell receptor beta chain is a study of STAT5B mutations in CD4+ large granular lymphocyte leukemia. Across the study: Among healthy controls, a particular HLA allele went with more CDR3 'QG' motifs. Study results and caveats: Top patient clones used TRBV06 genes more often: 8/27 versus 2/35 in controls.

In the case of this clone: What it recognizes is unknown.

V shed 5 bases and J shed 3 bases, with 7 bases lying between them. This CDR3 is built from 13 residues. Germline CDR1 reads SGHAT; CDR2 reads FQDESV (reference sequence). This was a survey-level run. Assay: immunoSEQ multiplex PCR; the TCRdb copy retains only in-frame clones and omits some. The sample consists of roughly 24,000 clones, around 72% of them appearing once. What was sequenced was CD4+ T cells from blood buffy coats. This clonotype originated in a human donor in good health. The V call is TRBV11-1, the J call TRBJ2-2, with a weak D call TRBD1 (5 bases). The CDR3: CASSQGYTGELFF. The CDR3 coding sequence is TGTGCCAGCAGCCAGGGTTACACCGGGGAGCTGTTTTTT.